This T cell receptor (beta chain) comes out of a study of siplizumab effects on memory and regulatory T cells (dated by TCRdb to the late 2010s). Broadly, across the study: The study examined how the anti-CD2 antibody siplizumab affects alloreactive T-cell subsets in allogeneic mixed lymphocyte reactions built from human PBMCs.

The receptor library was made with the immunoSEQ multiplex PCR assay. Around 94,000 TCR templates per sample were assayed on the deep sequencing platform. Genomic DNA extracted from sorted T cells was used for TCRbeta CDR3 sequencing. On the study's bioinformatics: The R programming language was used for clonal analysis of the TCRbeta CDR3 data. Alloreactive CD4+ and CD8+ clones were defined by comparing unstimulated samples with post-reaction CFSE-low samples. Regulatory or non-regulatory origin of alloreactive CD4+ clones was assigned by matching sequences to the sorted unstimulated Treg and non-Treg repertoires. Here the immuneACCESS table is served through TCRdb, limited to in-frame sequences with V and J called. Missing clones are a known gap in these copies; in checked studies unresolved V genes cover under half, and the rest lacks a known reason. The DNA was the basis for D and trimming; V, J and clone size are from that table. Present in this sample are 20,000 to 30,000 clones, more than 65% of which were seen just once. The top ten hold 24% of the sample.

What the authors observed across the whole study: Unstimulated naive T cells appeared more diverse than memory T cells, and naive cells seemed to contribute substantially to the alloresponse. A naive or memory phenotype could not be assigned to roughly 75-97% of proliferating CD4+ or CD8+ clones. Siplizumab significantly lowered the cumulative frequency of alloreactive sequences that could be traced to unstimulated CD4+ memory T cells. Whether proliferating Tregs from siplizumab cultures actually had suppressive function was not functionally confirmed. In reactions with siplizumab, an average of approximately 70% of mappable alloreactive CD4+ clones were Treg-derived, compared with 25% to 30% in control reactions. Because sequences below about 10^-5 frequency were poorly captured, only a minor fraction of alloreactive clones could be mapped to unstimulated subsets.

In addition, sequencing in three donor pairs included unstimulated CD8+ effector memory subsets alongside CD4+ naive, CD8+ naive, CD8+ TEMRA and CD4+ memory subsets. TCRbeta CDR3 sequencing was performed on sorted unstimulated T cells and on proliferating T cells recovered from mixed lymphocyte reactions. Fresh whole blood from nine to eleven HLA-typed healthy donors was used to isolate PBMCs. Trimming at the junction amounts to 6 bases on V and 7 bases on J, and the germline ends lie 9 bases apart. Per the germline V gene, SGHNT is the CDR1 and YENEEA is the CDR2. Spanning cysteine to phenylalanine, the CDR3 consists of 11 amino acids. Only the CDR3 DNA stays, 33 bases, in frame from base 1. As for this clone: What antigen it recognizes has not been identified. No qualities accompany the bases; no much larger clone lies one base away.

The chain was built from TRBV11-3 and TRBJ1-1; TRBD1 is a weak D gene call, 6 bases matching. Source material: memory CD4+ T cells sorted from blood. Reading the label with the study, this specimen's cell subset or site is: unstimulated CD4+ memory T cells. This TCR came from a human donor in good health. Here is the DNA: TGTGCCAGCAGAAGAGGGGGTGAAGCTTTCTTT. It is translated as CASRRGGEAFF.